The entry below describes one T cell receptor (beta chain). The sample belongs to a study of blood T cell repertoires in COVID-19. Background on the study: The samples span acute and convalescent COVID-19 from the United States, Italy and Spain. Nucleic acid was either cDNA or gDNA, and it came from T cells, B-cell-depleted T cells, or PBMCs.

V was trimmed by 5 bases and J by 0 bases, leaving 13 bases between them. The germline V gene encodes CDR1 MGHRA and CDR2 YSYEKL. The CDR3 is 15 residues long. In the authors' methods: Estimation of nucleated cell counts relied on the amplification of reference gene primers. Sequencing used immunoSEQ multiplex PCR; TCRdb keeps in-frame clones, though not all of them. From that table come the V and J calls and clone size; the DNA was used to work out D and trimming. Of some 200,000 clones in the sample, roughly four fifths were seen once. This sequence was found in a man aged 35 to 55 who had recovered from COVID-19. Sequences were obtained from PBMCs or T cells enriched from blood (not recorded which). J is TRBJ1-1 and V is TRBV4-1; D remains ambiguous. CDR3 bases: TGCGCCAGCAGCTTTAACGGAGTTTTGAACACTGAAGCTTTCTTT. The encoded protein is CASSFNGVLNTEAFF.